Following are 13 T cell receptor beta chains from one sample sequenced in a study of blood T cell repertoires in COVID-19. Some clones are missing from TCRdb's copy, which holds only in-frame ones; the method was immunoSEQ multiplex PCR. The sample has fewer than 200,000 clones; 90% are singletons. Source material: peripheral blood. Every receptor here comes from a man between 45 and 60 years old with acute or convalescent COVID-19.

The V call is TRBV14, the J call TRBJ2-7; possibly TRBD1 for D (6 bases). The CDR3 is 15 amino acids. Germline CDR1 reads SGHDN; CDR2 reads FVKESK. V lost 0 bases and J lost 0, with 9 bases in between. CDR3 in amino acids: CASSQEGGFSYEQYF. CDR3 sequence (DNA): TGTGCCAGCAGCCAAGAAGGGGGTTTCTCCTACGAGCAGTACTTC.

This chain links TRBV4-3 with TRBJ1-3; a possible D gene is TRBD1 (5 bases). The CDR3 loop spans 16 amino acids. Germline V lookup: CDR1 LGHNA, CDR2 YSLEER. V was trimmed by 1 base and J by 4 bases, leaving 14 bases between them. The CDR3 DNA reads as TGCGCCAGCAGCCAAGTTATGGGGGGGAGAGGAAACACCATATATTTT. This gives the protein CASSQVMGGRGNTIYF.

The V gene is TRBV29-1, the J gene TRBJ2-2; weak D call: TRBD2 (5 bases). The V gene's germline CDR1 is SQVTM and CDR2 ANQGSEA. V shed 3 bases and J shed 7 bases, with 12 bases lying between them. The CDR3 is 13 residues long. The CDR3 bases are TGCAGCGTTGACCTAGGTCGGGGCGGGGAGCTGTTTTTT. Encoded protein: CSVDLGRGGELFF.

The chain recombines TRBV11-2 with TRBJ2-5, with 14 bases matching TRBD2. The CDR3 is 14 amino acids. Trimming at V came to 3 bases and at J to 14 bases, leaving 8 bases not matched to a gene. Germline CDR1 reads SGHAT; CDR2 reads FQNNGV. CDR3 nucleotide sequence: TGTGCCAGCAGCTTGTCGACTAGCGGGAGGGTCCATTACTTC. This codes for CASSLSTSGRVHYF.

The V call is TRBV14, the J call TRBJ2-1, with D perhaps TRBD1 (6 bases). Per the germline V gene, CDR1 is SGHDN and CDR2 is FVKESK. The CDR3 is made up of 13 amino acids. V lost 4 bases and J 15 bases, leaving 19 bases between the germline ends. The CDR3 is CASSPTGTTYPFF. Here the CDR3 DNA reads TGTGCCAGCAGCCCCACCGGGACAACCTATCCGTTCTTC.

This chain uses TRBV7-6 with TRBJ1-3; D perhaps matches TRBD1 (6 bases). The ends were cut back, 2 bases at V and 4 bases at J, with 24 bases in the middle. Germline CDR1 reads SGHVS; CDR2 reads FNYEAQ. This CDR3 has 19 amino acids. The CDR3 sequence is CASSLRMSGDAFSGNTIYF. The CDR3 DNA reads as TGTGCCAGCAGCTTAAGGATGTCAGGGGACGCTTTCTCGGGAAACACCATATATTTT.

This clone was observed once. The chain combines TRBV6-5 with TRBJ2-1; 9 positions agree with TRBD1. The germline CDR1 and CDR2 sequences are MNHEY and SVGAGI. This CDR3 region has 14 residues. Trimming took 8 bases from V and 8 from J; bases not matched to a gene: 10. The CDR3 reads CASRPGTGLDEQFF. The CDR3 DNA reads TGTGCCAGCCGTCCCGGGACAGGGCTGGATGAGCAGTTCTTC.

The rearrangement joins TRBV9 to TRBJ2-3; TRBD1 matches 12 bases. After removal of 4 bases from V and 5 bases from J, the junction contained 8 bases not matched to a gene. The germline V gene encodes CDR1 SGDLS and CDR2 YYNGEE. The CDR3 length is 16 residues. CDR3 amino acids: CASSRTGTGGIDTQYF. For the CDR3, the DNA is TGTGCCAGCAGCAGAACCGGGACAGGGGGCATAGATACGCAGTATTTT.

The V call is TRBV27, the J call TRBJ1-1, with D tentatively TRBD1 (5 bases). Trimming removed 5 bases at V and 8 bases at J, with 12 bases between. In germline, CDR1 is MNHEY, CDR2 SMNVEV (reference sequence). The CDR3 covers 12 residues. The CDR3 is CASSRPGSEAFF. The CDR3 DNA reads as TGTGCCAGCAGTCGACCAGGGTCCGAAGCTTTCTTT.

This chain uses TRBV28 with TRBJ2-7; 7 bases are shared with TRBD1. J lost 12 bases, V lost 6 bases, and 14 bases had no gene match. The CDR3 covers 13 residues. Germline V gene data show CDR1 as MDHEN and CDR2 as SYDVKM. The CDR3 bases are TGTGCCAGCAGCCGAAACACGCCGGGACAGACGTACGTC. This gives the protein CASSRNTPGQTYV.

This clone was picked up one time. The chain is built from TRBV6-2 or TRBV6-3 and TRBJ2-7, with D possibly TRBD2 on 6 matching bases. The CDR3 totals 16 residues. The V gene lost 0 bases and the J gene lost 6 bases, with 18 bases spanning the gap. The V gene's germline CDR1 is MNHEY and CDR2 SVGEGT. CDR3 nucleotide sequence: TGTGCCAGCAGTTACTCCGGGAGAGTAGTCCCAACCGAGCAGTACTTC. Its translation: CASSYSGRVVPTEQYF.

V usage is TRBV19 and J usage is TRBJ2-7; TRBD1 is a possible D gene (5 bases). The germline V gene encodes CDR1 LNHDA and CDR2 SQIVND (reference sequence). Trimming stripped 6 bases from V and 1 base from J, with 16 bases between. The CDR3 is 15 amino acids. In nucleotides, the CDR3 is TGTGCCAGTAGCCTAGGGGCGACAGTTTCCTACGAGCAGTACTTC. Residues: CASSLGATVSYEQYF.

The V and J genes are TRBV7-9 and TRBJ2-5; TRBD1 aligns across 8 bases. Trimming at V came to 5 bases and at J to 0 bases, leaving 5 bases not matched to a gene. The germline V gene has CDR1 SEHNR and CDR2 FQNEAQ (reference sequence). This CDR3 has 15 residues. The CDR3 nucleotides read TGTGCCAGCAGCACGAGGACAGGGTACCAAGAGACCCAGTACTTC. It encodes CASSTRTGYQETQYF.